Reported below is one TCR beta chain. The sample originates from a study of blood T cell repertoires in COVID-19. At the level of the study: Acute-phase and convalescent COVID-19 samples originated in the United States, Italy and Spain. T cells, B-cell-depleted T cells, or PBMCs provided the cDNA or gDNA that served as material.

V was pared by 2 bases and J by 0 bases, with 8 bases between. This CDR3 has 15 residues. The germline CDR1 and CDR2 sequences are SNHLY and FYNNEI. Per the authors' pipeline: Cell counts per sample came from amplifying reference gene primers. Some clones are missing from TCRdb's copy, which holds only in-frame ones; the method was immunoSEQ multiplex PCR. The V and J calls and clone size are taken from that table; D and trimming were inferred from the DNA. The profile shows roughly 110,000 clones, 65% to 75% of them singletons. This chain uses TRBV2 with TRBJ2-1, with no clear D. Specimen: peripheral blood. The TCR sequence derives from a human donor with acute or convalescent COVID-19. The donor label of this sample is uncertain. The CDR3 DNA is TGTGCCAGCAGTGAATCGGCTAGCTCCTACAATGAGCAGTTCTTC. As protein: CASSESASSYNEQFF.